This T cell receptor (beta chain) appears in the sequencing data of a study of tissue T cells after allogeneic stem cell transplantation. The study's findings and limits: Alloreactivity or antigen specificity of tissue TCRs was not determined; some clones might be host cells. Within patients, tissue anatomy strongly shaped TCR repertoire composition.

TCRbeta CDR3 was sequenced at survey depth with template counts. Clones were read by immunoSEQ multiplex PCR, and TCRdb kept only the in-frame ones, dropping some. The sample holds about 4,000 clones; 50% are singletons and the top ten take 6.3%. Stated time point: mouse harvest day 7 after allogeneic transplant. Tail vein injection delivered 10^7 T-cell-depleted bone marrow cells and 10^6 splenic CD5+ T cells. Remarks on this clone: No antigen is known for it. The gene names given are mouse names. The read falls 1 residue short of the CDR3 end, and the missing part is taken from the germline J gene.

V trimming: 4 bases; J trimming: 5 bases; junction bases outside the gene matches: 3. Germline CDR1 and CDR2: LGHNA and YNLKQL (reference sequence). The CDR3 sequence is 14 residues long. The receptor comes from a female BALB/c mouse given C57BL/6 T cells with graft-versus-host disease after an allogeneic hematopoietic cell transplant. This chain uses TRBV5 with TRBJ2-7, with 12 positions matching TRBD2. Sequencing used gut tissue. This chain's CDR3 is CASSPRDWGDEQYF. CDR3 bases read: TGTGCCAGCAGCCCCCGGGACTGGGGGGATGAACAGTAC.